This T cell receptor beta chain derives from a study of blood T cell repertoires in COVID-19. For the study at large: Samples taken during acute and convalescent COVID-19 were collected in the United States, Italy and Spain.

Sequencing was performed with immunoSEQ multiplex PCR; in TCRdb, only in-frame clones are kept and a portion is missing. Of approximately 74,000 clones in the sample, 88% were seen once. This CDR3 spans 15 amino acids. Germline CDR1 is SNHLY and CDR2 is FYNNEI. Trimming cost V 7 bases and J 1 base; bases outside gene matches: 5. The J gene is TRBJ2-4, the V gene TRBV2; 9 nucleotides line up with TRBD1. The sequenced sample was peripheral blood. This clonotype was obtained from a man aged 65 to 79 with acute or convalescent COVID-19. CDR3 residues: CASIQDRGAKNIQYF. The CDR3 DNA reads as TGTGCCAGCATTCAGGACAGGGGTGCCAAAAACATTCAGTACTTC.